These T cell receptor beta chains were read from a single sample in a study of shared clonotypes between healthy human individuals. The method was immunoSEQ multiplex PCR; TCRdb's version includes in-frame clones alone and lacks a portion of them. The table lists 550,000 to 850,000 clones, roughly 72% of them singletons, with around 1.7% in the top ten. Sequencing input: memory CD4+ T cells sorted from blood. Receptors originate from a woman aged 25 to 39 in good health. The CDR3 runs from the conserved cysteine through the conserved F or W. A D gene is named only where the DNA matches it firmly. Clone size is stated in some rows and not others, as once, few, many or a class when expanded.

CDR3 protein: CAGTGTSDNTYWGTDTQYF
CDR3 DNA: TGTGCCGGTACCGGGACTAGCGACAACACCTATTGGGGCACAGATACGCAGTATTTT
clone size: few
V gene: TRBV2
D gene: TRBD2
J gene: TRBJ2-3

CDR3 protein: CASSEAGAGPPGDEQFF
CDR3 DNA: TGTGCCAGCAGTGAAGCGGGAGCGGGACCCCCAGGAGATGAGCAGTTCTTC
clone size: NA
V gene: TRBV6-1
D gene: TRBD2
J gene: TRBJ2-1

CDR3 protein: CASSAGQLSGNTIYF
CDR3 DNA: TGTGCCAGCAGCGCGGGACAGCTCTCTGGAAACACCATATATTTT
clone size: NA
V gene: TRBV7-6
D gene: TRBD1
J gene: TRBJ1-3

CDR3 protein: CASSSSTGGYNEQFF
CDR3 DNA: TGCGCCAGCAGCTCCTCGACAGGGGGATACAATGAGCAGTTCTTC
clone size: NA
V gene: TRBV5-1
D gene: TRBD1
J gene: TRBJ2-1

CDR3 protein: CASSQARDQPQHF
CDR3 DNA: TGTGCCAGCAGCCAAGCTCGGGACCAGCCCCAGCATTTT
clone size: many
V gene: TRBV14
D gene: NA
J gene: TRBJ1-5

CDR3 protein: CAISPRQGSYEQYF
CDR3 DNA: TGTGCCATCAGTCCCCGGCAGGGGTCCTACGAGCAGTACTTC
clone size: few
V gene: TRBV10-3
D gene: NA
J gene: TRBJ2-7

CDR3 protein: CASSVSPQVGETQYF
CDR3 DNA: TGTGCCAGCAGCGTATCCCCACAGGTAGGAGAGACCCAGTACTTC
clone size: few
V gene: TRBV9
D gene: NA
J gene: TRBJ2-5

CDR3 protein: CASSLGSYNEQFF
CDR3 DNA: TGTGCCAGCAGCTTAGGCAGCTACAATGAGCAGTTCTTC
clone size: NA
V gene: TRBV11-2
D gene: NA
J gene: TRBJ2-1

CDR3 protein: CASSTLKGAINYGYTF
CDR3 DNA: TGTGCCAGTAGTACTCTGAAGGGGGCGATCAACTATGGCTACACCTTC
clone size: once
V gene: TRBV19
D gene: TRBD1
J gene: TRBJ1-2

CDR3 protein: CASSLGQPAGELFF
CDR3 DNA: TGCGCCAGCAGCTTGGGGCAGCCGGCCGGGGAGCTGTTTTTT
clone size: NA
V gene: TRBV5-1
D gene: NA
J gene: TRBJ2-2

CDR3 protein: CASSYGTGRNYGYTF
CDR3 DNA: TGTGCCAGCAGTTACGGGACAGGGCGCAACTATGGCTACACCTTC
clone size: once
V gene: TRBV6-5
D gene: TRBD1
J gene: TRBJ1-2

CDR3 protein: CASSRDSGELFF
CDR3 DNA: TGTGCCAGCAGTCGGGACTCCGGGGAGCTGTTTTTT
clone size: NA
V gene: TRBV7-9
D gene: NA
J gene: TRBJ2-2

CDR3 protein: CASGTLDRGREGYTF
CDR3 DNA: TGTGCTAGTGGTACCCTCGATCGGGGGCGAGAGGGCTACACCTTC
clone size: NA
V gene: TRBV12-5
D gene: NA
J gene: TRBJ1-2

CDR3 protein: CASSPQRDSYEQYF
CDR3 DNA: TGTGCCAGCAGCCCCCAGAGGGACAGCTACGAGCAGTACTTC
clone size: few
V gene: TRBV7-2
D gene: TRBD1
J gene: TRBJ2-7

CDR3 protein: CASSSPSGYTF
CDR3 DNA: TGTGCCAGCAGCTCACCTTCGGGCTACACCTTC
clone size: NA
V gene: TRBV11-2
D gene: NA
J gene: TRBJ1-2

CDR3 protein: CSVGFLAGVTDTQYF
CDR3 DNA: TGCAGCGTTGGGTTTCTAGCGGGAGTTACAGATACGCAGTATTTT
clone size: NA
V gene: TRBV29-1
D gene: TRBD2
J gene: TRBJ2-3

CDR3 protein: CASSYSGLAEETQYF
CDR3 DNA: TGTGCCAGCAGTTACTCCGGACTAGCCGAAGAGACCCAGTACTTC
clone size: NA
V gene: TRBV2
D gene: TRBD2
J gene: TRBJ2-5

CDR3 protein: CASSWTGGGGPLHF
CDR3 DNA: TGTGCCAGCAGTTGGACAGGAGGAGGAGGTCCCCTCCACTTT
clone size: NA
V gene: TRBV28
D gene: TRBD1
J gene: TRBJ1-6

CDR3 protein: CASSRDRGVEKLFF
CDR3 DNA: TGTGCCAGCAGCCGCGACAGGGGCGTAGAAAAACTGTTTTTT
clone size: NA
V gene: TRBV11-2
D gene: TRBD1
J gene: TRBJ1-4

CDR3 protein: CASSVAGTSNTGELFF
CDR3 DNA: TGTGCCAGTAGTGTTGCCGGGACATCTAACACCGGGGAGCTGTTTTTT
clone size: NA
V gene: TRBV19
D gene: NA
J gene: TRBJ2-2

CDR3 protein: CASSEAAPWGLAGGKQYF
CDR3 DNA: TGTGCCAGCAGTGAAGCAGCCCCGTGGGGCCTAGCGGGAGGGAAGCAGTACTTC
clone size: NA
V gene: TRBV2
D gene: TRBD2
J gene: TRBJ2-7

CDR3 protein: CASSQDRAGGFEQFF
CDR3 DNA: TGTGCCAGCAGCCAAGATAGGGCGGGAGGATTTGAGCAGTTCTTC
clone size: NA
V gene: TRBV4-2
D gene: TRBD2
J gene: TRBJ2-1

CDR3 protein: CASSLGIGDRVRYEQYF
CDR3 DNA: TGTGCCAGCAGCTTAGGAATTGGGGATAGAGTGAGGTACGAGCAGTACTTC
clone size: NA
V gene: TRBV7-9
D gene: NA
J gene: TRBJ2-7

CDR3 protein: CASSLKFPQITYEQYF
CDR3 DNA: TGCGCCAGCAGCTTGAAATTTCCGCAGATAACCTACGAGCAGTACTTC
clone size: NA
V gene: TRBV5-1
D gene: NA
J gene: TRBJ2-7

CDR3 protein: CASSIGLSSGANVLTF
CDR3 DNA: TGTGCCAGTAGTATAGGTCTGAGCTCTGGGGCCAACGTCCTGACTTTC
clone size: NA
V gene: TRBV19
D gene: NA
J gene: TRBJ2-6

CDR3 protein: CAISERVDQPQHF
CDR3 DNA: TGTGCCATCAGTGAGAGGGTTGATCAGCCCCAGCATTTT
clone size: once
V gene: TRBV10-3
D gene: NA
J gene: TRBJ1-5

CDR3 protein: CASSSGQGSYEQYF
CDR3 DNA: TGCGCCAGCAGTTCGGGACAGGGTTCCTACGAGCAGTACTTC
clone size: NA
V gene: TRBV4-1
D gene: TRBD1
J gene: TRBJ2-7

CDR3 protein: CASRQGRDSQPQHF
CDR3 DNA: TGTGCCAGTAGGCAAGGGAGGGACAGTCAGCCCCAGCATTTT
clone size: NA
V gene: TRBV19
D gene: TRBD1
J gene: TRBJ1-5

CDR3 protein: CASRRDSLSNQPQHF
CDR3 DNA: TGTGCCAGCAGGAGGGACAGTCTTAGCAATCAGCCCCAGCATTTT
clone size: few
V gene: TRBV7-2
D gene: TRBD1
J gene: TRBJ1-5

CDR3 protein: CASSYDSPNTGELFF
CDR3 DNA: TGCGCCAGCAGCTACGACTCGCCGAACACCGGGGAGCTGTTTTTT
clone size: NA
V gene: TRBV5-1
D gene: NA
J gene: TRBJ2-2

CDR3 protein: CASSETEDQPQHF
CDR3 DNA: TGTGCCAGCAGTGAAACCGAGGATCAGCCCCAGCATTTT
clone size: NA
V gene: TRBV6-1
D gene: NA
J gene: TRBJ1-5

CDR3 protein: CASSSEYGGPMGEKLFF
CDR3 DNA: TGTGCCAGCAGCTCAGAATATGGGGGACCGATGGGAGAAAAACTGTTTTTT
clone size: few
V gene: TRBV5-6
D gene: NA
J gene: TRBJ1-4

CDR3 protein: CASRPGTGVYNEQFF
CDR3 DNA: TGTGCCAGCAGACCCGGGACAGGGGTCTACAATGAGCAGTTCTTC
clone size: NA
V gene: TRBV7-9
D gene: TRBD1
J gene: TRBJ2-1

CDR3 protein: CASSPYGEQYF
CDR3 DNA: TGTGCCAGCAGCCCCTACGGGGAGCAGTACTTC
clone size: NA
V gene: TRBV11-2
D gene: NA
J gene: TRBJ2-7

CDR3 protein: CASRKGQGTYEQYF
CDR3 DNA: TGTGCCAGCAGGAAAGGACAGGGAACCTACGAGCAGTACTTC
clone size: few
V gene: TRBV28
D gene: TRBD1
J gene: TRBJ2-7

CDR3 protein: CASSLLGNEQYF
CDR3 DNA: TGTGCCAGCAGCTTATTGGGGAACGAGCAGTACTTC
clone size: NA
V gene: TRBV11-2
D gene: NA
J gene: TRBJ2-7

CDR3 protein: CASSLGGITNEKLFF
CDR3 DNA: TGCGCCAGCAGTCTTGGGGGCATAACTAATGAAAAACTGTTTTTT
clone size: NA
V gene: TRBV5-1
D gene: NA
J gene: TRBJ1-4

CDR3 protein: CASSFGYNEQFF
CDR3 DNA: TGTGCCAGCAGCTTCGGATACAATGAGCAGTTCTTC
clone size: NA
V gene: TRBV11-2
D gene: NA
J gene: TRBJ2-1

CDR3 protein: CASTTRGQGVNTEAFF
CDR3 DNA: TGTGCCAGCACCACCCGGGGACAGGGGGTGAACACTGAAGCTTTCTTT
clone size: NA
V gene: TRBV27
D gene: TRBD1
J gene: TRBJ1-1

CDR3 protein: CASSTHLDSTEAFF
CDR3 DNA: TGCGCCAGCAGCACCCATTTAGACAGCACTGAAGCTTTCTTT
clone size: NA
V gene: TRBV5-1
D gene: NA
J gene: TRBJ1-1

CDR3 protein: CASSQGLAGNYNEQFF
CDR3 DNA: TGTGCCAGCAGCCAGGGACTAGCGGGGAACTACAATGAGCAGTTCTTC
clone size: NA
V gene: TRBV4-2
D gene: TRBD2
J gene: TRBJ2-1

CDR3 protein: CASSVAADTQYF
CDR3 DNA: TGTGCCAGCAGTGTAGCAGCAGATACGCAGTATTTT
clone size: NA
V gene: TRBV2
D gene: NA
J gene: TRBJ2-3

CDR3 protein: CASSIGTSGIEQYF
CDR3 DNA: TGTGCCAGCAGCATCGGGACTAGCGGGATCGAGCAGTACTTC
clone size: NA
V gene: TRBV7-3
D gene: TRBD2
J gene: TRBJ2-7

CDR3 protein: CASSPSDPGVTSGNTIYF
CDR3 DNA: TGTGCCAGCTCCCCCTCGGATCCCGGGGTAACCTCTGGAAACACCATATATTTT
clone size: NA
V gene: TRBV18
D gene: NA
J gene: TRBJ1-3